Shown below are 14 T cell receptor beta chains from a single sample sequenced in a study of cytomegalovirus exposure and HLA in healthy donors. 13 Jbeta primers and 60 Vbeta primers were used for the PCR. The table came from immunoSEQ multiplex PCR; TCRdb's copy has only in-frame clones and leaves some out. The sample consists of 200,000 or so clones, roughly 81% of them appearing once. The material sequenced was PBMCs. Receptors were obtained from a woman in her thirties in good health and CMV-seropositive.

The chain couples TRBV9 to TRBJ2-7; no reliable D call. The CDR3 is made up of 9 amino acids. V was pared by 7 bases and J by 7 bases, with 6 bases between. Germline V CDR1 and CDR2: SGDLS, YYNGEE. CDR3 sequence reads: CASVGEQYF. The CDR3 nucleotides are TGTGCCAGCGTCGGGGAGCAGTACTTC.

CDR3 protein: CASSSGGTGSSYEQYF. As DNA, the CDR3 is TGTGCCAGCAGTTCCGGGGGGACAGGGTCTTCCTACGAGCAGTACTTC. This rearrangement joins TRBV28 to TRBJ2-7; the match to TRBD1 covers 9 bases. J gave up 1 base and V 4 bases, and 8 bases lay outside the gene matches. The CDR3 contains 16 residues. CDR1 is MDHEN and CDR2 is SYDVKM in the germline V gene.

The chain employs TRBV9 and TRBJ2-3, with 10 bases aligning to TRBD2. CDR1 SGDLS and CDR2 YYNGEE come from the germline V gene. Trimming took 4 bases from V and 2 from J; bases not matched to a gene: 7. The CDR3 length is 16 residues. The CDR3 reads CASSPAGGSSTDTQYF. The DNA for the CDR3 is TGTGCCAGCAGCCCAGCGGGGGGGTCCTCCACAGATACGCAGTATTTT.

This chain links TRBV9 with TRBJ2-7; 7 bases are a match to TRBD1. Trimming cost V 6 bases and J 0 bases; bases outside gene matches: 9. The germline gives CDR1 SGDLS, CDR2 YYNGEE. This CDR3 contains 15 residues. CDR3 residues: CASMVQGRLSYEQYF. Here the CDR3 DNA reads TGTGCCAGCATGGTACAGGGGCGACTCTCCTACGAGCAGTACTTC.

The genes are TRBV2 and TRBJ2-1; D gene unclear. V was shortened by 4 bases and J by 7 bases, with 5 bases between the two germline ends. This CDR3 has 11 amino acids. CDR1 is SNHLY, CDR2 FYNNEI, per germline. The CDR3 protein is CASSGRNEQFF. As DNA, the CDR3 is TGTGCCAGCAGTGGTCGGAATGAGCAGTTCTTC.

V is TRBV7-3 and J is TRBJ2-1; D ambiguous. Deletions cut 4 bases from V and 8 bases from J, with 9 bases between. CDR1 and CDR2 from the germline V gene are SGHTA and FQGTGA. The CDR3 consists of 12 residues. Here the CDR3 DNA reads TGTGCCAGCAGCTCCTCCTCTGATGAGCAGTTCTTC. Protein product: CASSSSSDEQFF.

V usage is TRBV6-5 and J usage is TRBJ2-4; TRBD1 might be the D (6 bases). V was trimmed by 7 bases and J by 11 bases, leaving 15 bases between them. From germline, CDR1 is MNHEY and CDR2 SVGAGI. The CDR3 loop spans 12 amino acids. The CDR3 region is CASIQGPTVQYF. DNA of the CDR3: TGTGCCAGCATTCAGGGGCCCACCGTTCAGTACTTC.

The chain recombines TRBV4-1 with TRBJ2-7, with 10 bases fitting TRBD1. CDR1 is MGHRA and CDR2 is YSYEKL in the germline V gene. This CDR3 region has 14 residues. J lost 2 bases, V lost 6 bases, and 4 bases had no gene match. The CDR3 here is CASSFDRGPYEQYF. DNA of the CDR3: TGCGCCAGCAGTTTTGACAGGGGGCCCTACGAGCAGTACTTC.

This clone was recorded only once. This chain links TRBV6-6 with TRBJ2-3; the match to TRBD1 covers 8 bases. Germline V gives CDR1 MNHNY, CDR2 SVGAGI (reference sequence). This CDR3 is 15 amino acids long. Trimming took 5 bases from V and 5 from J; bases not matched to a gene: 9. CDR3 nucleotide sequence: TGTGCCAGCAGTACTGACAGGGGAGTAGGAGATACGCAGTATTTT. It encodes CASSTDRGVGDTQYF.

The rearrangement links TRBV30 to TRBJ1-4, with 7 bases identical to TRBD1. There are 16 residues in the CDR3. CDR1 and CDR2 (germline): GTSNPN, SVGIG (reference sequence). After removal of 5 bases from V and 0 bases from J, the junction contained 9 bases not matched to a gene. This chain's CDR3 is CAWLSTGTATNEKLFF. The CDR3 DNA reads as TGTGCCTGGCTGTCGACAGGGACTGCAACTAATGAAAAACTGTTTTTT.

This clone has more than one count but fewer than ten. The chain is built from TRBV28 and TRBJ2-2; 11 bases are shared with TRBD1. The trim removed 6 bases at V and 5 bases at J, leaving 8 bases unmatched. The germline gives CDR1 MDHEN, CDR2 SYDVKM. This CDR3 has 16 residues. The CDR3 region has the DNA TGTGCCAGCAGGGATGGACAGGGGGCAAGTACCGGGGAGCTGTTTTTT. It encodes CASRDGQGASTGELFF.

Only one count was recorded for this clone. This chain links TRBV20-1 with TRBJ2-1; no clear D. V shed 3 bases and J shed 9 bases, with 9 bases lying between them. Germline V CDR1 and CDR2: DFQATT, SNEGSKA (reference sequence). CDR3 length: 11 amino acids. DNA for the CDR3: TGCAGTGCTAGTAAAGCTGGTGAGCAGTTCTTC. As protein: CSASKAGEQFF.

This clone occurred a few times. The chain has TRBV6-5 and TRBJ1-1; 7 positions match TRBD1. The length of the CDR3 is 16 residues. Germline V lookup: CDR1 MNHEY, CDR2 SVGAGI. Losses at the gene ends were 2 bases for V and 6 bases for J; bases not matched to a gene: 12. The CDR3 protein is CASSYRGGAVGAEAFF. Written as DNA, the CDR3 is TGTGCCAGCAGTTACCGAGGGGGCGCGGTCGGCGCTGAAGCTTTCTTT.

The CDR3 here is CASSLGGNYEQYF. Written as DNA, the CDR3 is TGCGCCAGCAGCTTAGGGGGAAACTACGAGCAGTACTTC. V is TRBV5-1 and J is TRBJ2-7, with D tentatively TRBD1 (6 bases). CDR1 is SGHRS and CDR2 is YFSETQ in the germline V gene. Trimming removed 2 bases at V and 3 bases at J, with 9 bases between. The CDR3 has 13 residues.